This TCR beta chain was obtained from a study of blood T cell repertoires in COVID-19. Cohort 3 recovery required two negative PCRs, clearance, or symptom resolution. Using immunoSEQ multiplex PCR, the repertoire was profiled, and TCRdb retains in-frame clones only, with some absent. Of roughly 290,000 clones in the sample, 75% to 90% were seen once. The CDR3 consists of 17 residues. V lost 2 bases and J 0 bases, leaving 16 bases between the germline ends. Looked up from germline, CDR1 is SGHTA and CDR2 is FQGTGA. J is TRBJ1-1 and V is TRBV7-3; D remains ambiguous. This clonotype was sampled from a middle-aged woman who had recovered from COVID-19. The sequenced sample was PBMCs or T cells enriched from blood (not recorded which). The CDR3 nucleotides are TGTGCCAGCAGCTTAGGGCATGAGGGTTGGGTGAACACTGAAGCTTTCTTT. This gives the protein CASSLGHEGWVNTEAFF.